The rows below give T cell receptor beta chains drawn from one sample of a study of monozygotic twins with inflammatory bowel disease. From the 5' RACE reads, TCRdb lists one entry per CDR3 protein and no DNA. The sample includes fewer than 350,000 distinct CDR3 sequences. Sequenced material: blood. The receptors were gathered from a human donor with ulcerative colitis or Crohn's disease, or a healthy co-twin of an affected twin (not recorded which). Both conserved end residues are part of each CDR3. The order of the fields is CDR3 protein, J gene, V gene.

CDR3aa: CASSPSTGYTEAFF
j_gene: TRBJ1-1
v_gene: TRBV13

CDR3aa: CASSPRLAGDTDTQYF
j_gene: TRBJ2-3
v_gene: TRBV18

CDR3aa: CASSRQGEMGYGYTF
j_gene: TRBJ1-2
v_gene: TRBV12-3/TRBV12-4

CDR3aa: CASSFQGLDEQFF
j_gene: TRBJ2-1
v_gene: TRBV7-2

CDR3aa: CAWRPGRTGELFF
j_gene: TRBJ2-2
v_gene: TRBV30

CDR3aa: CASSQTERTGYNEQFF
j_gene: TRBJ2-1
v_gene: TRBV4-1

CDR3aa: CSARPGSEQFF
j_gene: TRBJ2-1
v_gene: TRBV20-1

CDR3aa: CASSSTGAKNIQYF
j_gene: TRBJ2-4
v_gene: TRBV5-4

CDR3aa: CAGSADGKEQFF
j_gene: TRBJ2-1
v_gene: TRBV9

CDR3aa: CASSRGRLAYNEQFF
j_gene: TRBJ2-1
v_gene: TRBV27

CDR3aa: CASSFSGKGTNEKLFF
j_gene: TRBJ1-4
v_gene: TRBV28

CDR3aa: CASRAGANVLTF
j_gene: TRBJ2-6
v_gene: TRBV7-9

CDR3aa: CASSFRGGSASGSYNEQFF
j_gene: TRBJ2-1
v_gene: TRBV5-1

CDR3aa: CASSMHRLPYEQYF
j_gene: TRBJ2-7
v_gene: TRBV12-3/TRBV12-4

CDR3aa: CASSLGTSTSHEQFF
j_gene: TRBJ2-1
v_gene: TRBV7-3

CDR3aa: CASSPTGSGEQYF
j_gene: TRBJ2-7
v_gene: TRBV6-6

CDR3aa: CASSERALEIVPSYEQYF
j_gene: TRBJ2-7
v_gene: TRBV25-1

CDR3aa: CASSIIGTGATEAFF
j_gene: TRBJ1-1
v_gene: TRBV12-3/TRBV12-4

CDR3aa: CASSLQAAGANVLTF
j_gene: TRBJ2-6
v_gene: TRBV7-9

CDR3aa: CASNEWPGQSYGYTF
j_gene: TRBJ1-2
v_gene: TRBV5-1

CDR3aa: CASSGTGSTQPQHF
j_gene: TRBJ1-5
v_gene: TRBV27

CDR3aa: CASSEQGIDGYTF
j_gene: TRBJ1-2
v_gene: TRBV6-1

CDR3aa: CASSYRGAEAFF
j_gene: TRBJ1-1
v_gene: TRBV6-2/TRBV6-3

CDR3aa: CATSDLGQEETQYF
j_gene: TRBJ2-5
v_gene: TRBV24-1

CDR3aa: CASSQVGQVVGEKLFF
j_gene: TRBJ1-4
v_gene: TRBV3-1

CDR3aa: CASSQSDSYEQYF
j_gene: TRBJ2-7
v_gene: TRBV18

CDR3aa: CATSDYTGTSKNTGELFF
j_gene: TRBJ2-2
v_gene: TRBV24-1

CDR3aa: CASSRGRVSSYEQYF
j_gene: TRBJ2-7
v_gene: TRBV13

CDR3aa: CSVALREVDTQYF
j_gene: TRBJ2-3
v_gene: TRBV29-1

CDR3aa: CSARVTAGTPEQFF
j_gene: TRBJ2-1
v_gene: TRBV20-1

CDR3aa: CASKPGEGGEAFF
j_gene: TRBJ1-1
v_gene: TRBV6-4

CDR3aa: CASRVILGGSSLRAFF
j_gene: TRBJ1-1
v_gene: TRBV6-1

CDR3aa: CASGQVASRQAYEQYF
j_gene: TRBJ2-7
v_gene: TRBV5-1

CDR3aa: CASSSGQGSLQQYF
j_gene: TRBJ2-7
v_gene: TRBV5-1

CDR3aa: CASSFSGEGGYEQYF
j_gene: TRBJ2-7
v_gene: TRBV28

CDR3aa: CASSAGRGNQPQHF
j_gene: TRBJ1-5
v_gene: TRBV2

CDR3aa: CASSSKAMDRNSYNEQFF
j_gene: TRBJ2-1
v_gene: TRBV5-1

CDR3aa: CASSYSDGPYEQYF
j_gene: TRBJ2-7
v_gene: TRBV6-2/TRBV6-3

CDR3aa: CALGAVGHGYTF
j_gene: TRBJ1-2
v_gene: TRBV28

CDR3aa: CASSPSWTGRGTDTQYF
j_gene: TRBJ2-3
v_gene: TRBV5-1

CDR3aa: CASSQERGGAGTDTQYF
j_gene: TRBJ2-3
v_gene: TRBV4-3

CDR3aa: CASRPKPSVDEQYF
j_gene: TRBJ2-7
v_gene: TRBV3-1

CDR3aa: CASRADPPSGYTF
j_gene: TRBJ1-2
v_gene: TRBV10-2

CDR3aa: CASSQVPSGAYNEQFF
j_gene: TRBJ2-1
v_gene: TRBV4-1

CDR3aa: CTSSTQGHTEAFF
j_gene: TRBJ1-1
v_gene: TRBV12-3/TRBV12-4

CDR3aa: CASRFSSTGELFF
j_gene: TRBJ2-2
v_gene: TRBV28